A selection of T cell receptor beta chains follows, all from one sample in a study of T cell responses to AZD1222 COVID-19 vaccine. Measured with immunoSEQ multiplex PCR; TCRdb has only the in-frame clones, and not every one. The sample lists 80,000 or so clones; roughly 90% were seen once. The sequences come from peripheral blood, collected on day 0 of AZD1222 vaccination. These receptors all stem from an adult in good health. CDR3s include the opening cysteine and the closing phenylalanine or tryptophan. D genes are given only for firm matches. Part of the rows lack a size; the others show once, few, many or a class for expanded clones.

v_call,clone_size,d_call,j_call,cdr3_aa,cdr3_nt
TRBV12-3/TRBV12-4,NA,NA,TRBJ1-1,CANRGYEAFF,TGTGCCAACCGGGGGTATGAAGCTTTCTTT
TRBV30,NA,NA,TRBJ2-5,CAWGKTAYQETQYF,TGTGCCTGGGGGAAGACTGCGTACCAAGAGACCCAGTACTTC
TRBV10-3,NA,NA,TRBJ2-5,CAIRGTGNLETQYF,TGTGCCATCAGGGGCACAGGAAATCTAGAGACCCAGTACTTC
TRBV5-1,NA,NA,TRBJ1-1,CASSPSGPGQNTEAFF,TGCGCCAGCAGCCCGTCTGGGCCAGGCCAGAACACTGAAGCTTTCTTT
TRBV6-4,few,NA,TRBJ2-3,CASSDRRTDTQYF,TGTGCCAGCAGTGACAGACGCACAGATACGCAGTATTTT
TRBV5-1,NA,TRBD1,TRBJ1-1,CASSWTGVEGTEAFF,TGCGCCAGCAGCTGGACAGGGGTGGAGGGGACTGAAGCTTTCTTT
TRBV20-1,once,NA,TRBJ1-3,CSASFPGTGNTIYF,TGCAGTGCTAGTTTTCCTGGGACCGGAAACACCATATATTTT
TRBV2,NA,TRBD2,TRBJ2-3,CASSEARGGTDTQYF,TGTGCCAGCAGTGAAGCGCGGGGGGGCACAGATACGCAGTATTTT
TRBV6-2/TRBV6-3,NA,TRBD1,TRBJ1-1,CASSWERTGGLLNTEAFF,TGTGCCAGCAGTTGGGAAAGGACAGGGGGCTTACTGAACACTGAAGCTTTCTTT
TRBV2,NA,NA,TRBJ1-1,CASSRDQRSTEAFF,TGTGCCAGCAGTCGGGACCAAAGGAGCACTGAAGCTTTCTTT
TRBV6-5,NA,TRBD1,TRBJ1-1,CASSYSGRGVNTEAFF,TGTGCCAGCAGTTACTCAGGCAGGGGGGTGAACACTGAAGCTTTCTTT
TRBV11-2,NA,NA,TRBJ1-1,CASSLVVNTEAFF,TGTGCCAGCAGCTTAGTGGTGAACACTGAAGCTTTCTTT
TRBV10-3,NA,TRBD1,TRBJ1-5,CAISVTGGGQPQHF,TGTGCCATCAGTGTGACAGGGGGCGGTCAGCCCCAGCATTTT
TRBV5-1,NA,TRBD1,TRBJ1-2,CASSPLSDRVGYTF,TGCGCCAGCAGCCCCCTATCGGACAGGGTCGGCTACACCTTC
TRBV19,NA,NA,TRBJ1-4,CASSNFGDGDEKLFF,TGTGCCAGTAGTAATTTTGGGGACGGCGATGAAAAACTGTTTTTT
TRBV5-6,NA,TRBD2,TRBJ2-3,CASSLTGGVADTQYF,TGTGCCAGCAGCTTGACTGGGGGGGTCGCAGATACGCAGTATTTT
TRBV3-1/TRBV3-2,NA,NA,TRBJ1-1,CASRVGVLNTEAFF,TGTGCCAGCAGAGTCGGGGTATTGAACACTGAAGCTTTCTTT
TRBV4-3,few,NA,TRBJ1-5,CASSQDRGRNQPQHF,TGCGCCAGCAGCCAAGACAGGGGTCGCAATCAGCCCCAGCATTTT
TRBV27,NA,NA,TRBJ2-7,CASSRGHEQYF,TGTGCCAGCAGTAGGGGCCACGAGCAGTACTTC
TRBV20-1,NA,TRBD2,TRBJ2-7,CSGLAFNEQYF,TGCAGTGGACTAGCGTTTAACGAGCAGTACTTC
TRBV7-2,NA,NA,TRBJ1-1,CASSRGGYPEAFF,TGTGCCAGCAGCCGGGGGGGGTACCCTGAAGCTTTCTTT
TRBV10-1,NA,NA,TRBJ1-2,CASSDERNYGYTF,TGCGCCAGCAGTGATGAGCGTAACTATGGCTACACCTTC
TRBV15,NA,NA,TRBJ2-7,CATSRDQGYEQYF,TGTGCCACCAGCAGAGACCAGGGGTACGAGCAGTACTTC
TRBV4-3,once,TRBD2,TRBJ2-3,CASSPRTSGGASTDTQYF,TGCGCCAGCAGCCCCCGGACTAGCGGGGGGGCGAGTACAGATACGCAGTATTTT
TRBV28,NA,TRBD1,TRBJ1-5,CASGTGQYQPQHF,TGTGCCAGCGGGACAGGGCAATATCAGCCCCAGCATTTT
TRBV18,NA,NA,TRBJ1-5,CASSPETGGNQPQHF,TGTGCCAGCTCACCAGAAACCGGGGGCAATCAGCCCCAGCATTTT
TRBV19,NA,NA,TRBJ2-2,CASSVRLSTGELFF,TGTGCCAGTAGTGTCAGACTGAGCACCGGGGAGCTGTTTTTT
TRBV7-9,NA,NA,TRBJ2-2,CASSLGQGANTGELFF,TGTGCCAGCAGCTTAGGTCAGGGCGCGAACACCGGGGAGCTGTTTTTT
TRBV7-9,NA,TRBD1,TRBJ1-5,CASSIDRAQPQHF,TGTGCCAGCAGCATTGACAGGGCTCAGCCCCAGCATTTT
TRBV30,NA,NA,TRBJ1-5,CAWSVIAGAQPQHF,TGTGCCTGGAGTGTAATAGCAGGGGCCCAGCCCCAGCATTTT
TRBV9,NA,TRBD2,TRBJ2-2,CASSVRLAGNTGELFF,TGTGCCAGCAGCGTACGGCTAGCGGGGAACACCGGGGAGCTGTTTTTT
TRBV10-1,NA,NA,TRBJ2-1,CASSVSSGGSYNEQFF,TGCGCCAGCAGTGTTTCCTCCGGGGGCTCCTACAATGAGCAGTTCTTC
TRBV9,NA,NA,TRBJ1-4,CASSFGPTNEKLFF,TGTGCCAGCAGCTTCGGGCCGACTAATGAAAAACTGTTTTTT
TRBV6-2/TRBV6-3,NA,NA,TRBJ2-7,CASSYVLYEQYF,TGTGCCAGCAGTTACGTCCTTTACGAGCAGTACTTC
TRBV4-3,once,TRBD1,TRBJ1-2,CASSQDDGQGVGGYTF,TGCGCCAGCAGCCAAGATGATGGACAGGGGGTAGGTGGCTACACCTTC
TRBV6-1,NA,NA,TRBJ1-2,CASREGGNYGYTF,TGTGCCAGCAGGGAAGGGGGAAACTATGGCTACACCTTC
TRBV5-6,NA,NA,TRBJ2-7,CASSLAYNSVLVYF,TGTGCCAGCAGCTTGGCCTATAACAGCGTCCTCGTCTACTTC
TRBV19,NA,NA,TRBJ1-4,CASSILGNEKLFF,TGTGCCAGTAGTATACTCGGCAATGAAAAACTGTTTTTT
TRBV4-3,medium-sized,TRBD2,TRBJ2-3,CASSQPTSGVDTQYF,TGCGCCAGCAGCCAACCAACTAGCGGGGTAGATACGCAGTATTTT
TRBV19,NA,TRBD1,TRBJ1-3,CASTLDRSSGNTIYF,TGTGCCAGTACCCTGGACAGGAGCTCTGGAAACACCATATATTTT
TRBV2,NA,TRBD1,TRBJ1-2,CASTRQGLYGYTF,TGTGCCAGCACTCGACAGGGGCTGTATGGCTACACCTTC
TRBV3-1/TRBV3-2,NA,NA,TRBJ2-5,CASSQGGRFETQYF,TGTGCCAGCAGCCAAGGGGGCAGGTTCGAGACCCAGTACTTC
TRBV6-6,NA,NA,TRBJ1-6,CASKFDGAGNSPLHF,TGTGCCAGCAAATTTGATGGTGCCGGTAATTCACCCCTCCACTTT
TRBV5-6,NA,TRBD1,TRBJ1-6,CASSFGTGENSPLHF,TGTGCCAGCAGCTTCGGGACAGGGGAAAATTCACCCCTCCACTTT
TRBV28,NA,NA,TRBJ2-7,CASSAPSSSGQYF,TGTGCCAGCAGTGCCCCCTCCTCCTCCGGGCAGTACTTC
TRBV21-1,NA,NA,TRBJ1-1,CASRKMDGRNTEAFF,TGTGCCAGCAGAAAGATGGACGGCAGGAACACTGAAGCTTTCTTT
TRBV23-1,NA,NA,TRBJ1-6,CARQGVGSPLHF,TGCGCCAGACAGGGTGTCGGCTCACCCCTCCACTTT
TRBV19,NA,NA,TRBJ2-5,CASSVAVIGTQYF,TGTGCCAGCAGTGTCGCCGTTATTGGGACCCAGTACTTC
TRBV4-3,NA,TRBD2,TRBJ2-1,CASSQRAASGGWVNEQFF,TGCGCCAGCAGCCAACGGGCGGCTAGCGGGGGATGGGTCAATGAGCAGTTCTTC
TRBV6-5,NA,NA,TRBJ2-1,CASSYTLSYNEQFF,TGTGCCAGCAGTTACACGCTCTCCTACAATGAGCAGTTCTTC
TRBV14,NA,NA,TRBJ1-1,CASSQVVTVEAFF,TGTGCCAGCAGCCAAGTTGTAACTGTTGAAGCTTTCTTT
TRBV27,NA,NA,TRBJ2-5,CASSRWDQETQYF,TGTGCCAGCAGCCGATGGGACCAAGAGACCCAGTACTTC
TRBV5-6,NA,TRBD2,TRBJ2-5,CASSLDSGGLETQYF,TGTGCCAGCAGCTTGGATAGCGGGGGACTAGAGACCCAGTACTTC
TRBV24-1,once,NA,TRBJ2-3,CATSPRLDGFSTDTQYF,TGTGCCACCTCCCCCCGGTTGGATGGTTTCAGCACAGATACGCAGTATTTT
TRBV28,NA,TRBD1,TRBJ1-4,CASSLTGVSNEKLFF,TGTGCCAGCAGCCTCACAGGGGTTTCTAATGAAAAACTGTTTTTT
TRBV4-1,NA,NA,TRBJ1-4,CASSHRNQEKLFF,TGCGCCAGCAGCCATCGGAACCAAGAAAAACTGTTTTTT
TRBV2,NA,NA,TRBJ2-3,CASRRAGKSTDTQYF,TGTGCCAGCAGGAGGGCCGGTAAGAGCACAGATACGCAGTATTTT
TRBV11-2,few,NA,TRBJ1-3,CASSPVRGAGNTIYF,TGTGCCAGCAGCCCTGTTCGGGGTGCTGGAAACACCATATATTTT
TRBV6-6,NA,TRBD1,TRBJ1-6,CASSYLGQGGSPLHF,TGTGCCAGCAGTTACCTGGGACAGGGCGGTTCACCCCTCCACTTT